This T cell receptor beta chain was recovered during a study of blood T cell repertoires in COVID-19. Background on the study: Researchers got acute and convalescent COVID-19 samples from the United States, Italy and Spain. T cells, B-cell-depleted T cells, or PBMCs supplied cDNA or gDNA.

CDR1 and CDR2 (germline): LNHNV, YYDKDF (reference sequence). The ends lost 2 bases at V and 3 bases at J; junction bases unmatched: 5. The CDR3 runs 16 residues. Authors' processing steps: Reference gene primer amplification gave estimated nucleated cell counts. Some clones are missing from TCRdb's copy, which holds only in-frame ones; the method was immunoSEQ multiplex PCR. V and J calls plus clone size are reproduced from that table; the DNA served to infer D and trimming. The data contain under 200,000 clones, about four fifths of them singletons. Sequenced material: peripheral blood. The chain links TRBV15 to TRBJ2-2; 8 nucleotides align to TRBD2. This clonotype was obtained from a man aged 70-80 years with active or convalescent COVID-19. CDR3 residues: CATSRSGTRDTGELFF. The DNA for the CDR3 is TGTGCCACCAGCAGAAGCGGGACTAGGGACACCGGGGAGCTGTTTTTT.